The rows below give T cell receptor beta chains drawn from one sample of a study of blood T cell repertoires in COVID-19. Data came from immunoSEQ multiplex PCR; TCRdb stores just in-frame clones and leaves some out. The sample shows around 250,000 clones, over 80% of them seen only once. Sequenced material: PBMCs or T cells enriched from blood (not recorded which). These TCRs come from a woman aged 40 to 55 who had been exposed to COVID-19. Both conserved end residues are part of each CDR3. A D gene is named only where the DNA matches it firmly. Not every row has a clone size; where given, it reads once, few, many or a size class.

clone_size: .; j_call: TRBJ2-1; v_call: TRBV19; d_call: .; cdr3_aa: CASSIESSFEQFF; cdr3_nt: TGTGCCAGTAGTATAGAGAGTAGCTTTGAGCAGTTCTTC
clone_size: .; j_call: TRBJ2-6; v_call: TRBV4-1; d_call: TRBD1; cdr3_aa: CASSQRDLDRGQAGANVLTF; cdr3_nt: TGCGCCAGCAGCCAGAGGGATTTGGACAGGGGTCAGGCTGGGGCCAACGTCCTGACTTTC
clone_size: .; j_call: TRBJ1-4; v_call: TRBV20-1; d_call: TRBD1; cdr3_aa: CSASKQGGEKLFF; cdr3_nt: TGCAGTGCTAGTAAACAGGGGGGTGAAAAACTGTTTTTT
clone_size: .; j_call: TRBJ1-3; v_call: TRBV28; d_call: .; cdr3_aa: CASTQGSASGNTIYF; cdr3_nt: TGTGCCAGCACCCAGGGCAGTGCGTCTGGAAACACCATATATTTT
clone_size: .; j_call: TRBJ1-6; v_call: TRBV27; d_call: .; cdr3_aa: CASSFQIDRYNSPLHF; cdr3_nt: TGTGCCAGCAGTTTCCAAATAGATAGATATAATTCACCCCTCCACTTT
clone_size: .; j_call: TRBJ1-2; v_call: TRBV7-3; d_call: TRBD1; cdr3_aa: CASSLTRTGKYGYTF; cdr3_nt: TGTGCCAGCAGCTTAACGCGGACAGGGAAGTATGGCTACACCTTC
clone_size: .; j_call: TRBJ1-2; v_call: TRBV5-1; d_call: .; cdr3_aa: CASSLAEGTVVGYTF; cdr3_nt: TGCGCCAGCAGCTTGGCGGAGGGAACCGTGGTTGGCTACACCTTC
clone_size: .; j_call: TRBJ2-7; v_call: TRBV4-2; d_call: TRBD1; cdr3_aa: CASSQATGGILYEQYF; cdr3_nt: TGTGCCAGCAGCCAAGCAACAGGGGGCATCCTTTACGAGCAGTACTTC
clone_size: once; j_call: TRBJ2-1; v_call: TRBV9; d_call: TRBD1; cdr3_aa: CASGGTGIHEQFF; cdr3_nt: TGTGCCAGTGGGGGGACAGGGATTCATGAGCAGTTCTTC
clone_size: .; j_call: TRBJ2-1; v_call: TRBV27; d_call: TRBD2; cdr3_aa: CASSPGVAGSYNEQFF; cdr3_nt: TGTGCCAGCAGTCCCGGGGTAGCGGGGTCCTACAATGAGCAGTTCTTC
clone_size: .; j_call: TRBJ2-7; v_call: TRBV5-1; d_call: .; cdr3_aa: CASSLNRDEQYF; cdr3_nt: TGCGCCAGCAGCTTGAACAGAGACGAGCAGTACTTC
clone_size: .; j_call: TRBJ2-3; v_call: TRBV27; d_call: .; cdr3_aa: CASSRPGDTQYF; cdr3_nt: TGTGCCAGCAGTCGCCCCGGGGATACGCAGTATTTT
clone_size: .; j_call: TRBJ2-3; v_call: TRBV7-8; d_call: TRBD2; cdr3_aa: CASSPAPRGGSLVAQYF; cdr3_nt: TGTGCCAGCAGCCCCGCTCCCCGGGGGGGCTCCCTGGTGGCGCAGTATTTT
clone_size: .; j_call: TRBJ2-5; v_call: TRBV9; d_call: TRBD1; cdr3_aa: CASSGDRAETQYF; cdr3_nt: TGTGCCAGCAGCGGGGACAGGGCTGAGACCCAGTACTTC
clone_size: .; j_call: TRBJ2-5; v_call: TRBV7-2; d_call: TRBD1; cdr3_aa: CASSTRRDSQETQYF; cdr3_nt: TGTGCCAGCAGCACCCGTCGGGACAGCCAAGAGACCCAGTACTTC
clone_size: .; j_call: TRBJ1-1; v_call: TRBV19; d_call: .; cdr3_aa: CASSSPGVTEAFF; cdr3_nt: TGTGCCAGTAGTTCCCCAGGGGTGACTGAAGCTTTCTTT
clone_size: .; j_call: TRBJ2-3; v_call: TRBV4-2; d_call: TRBD1; cdr3_aa: CASSRGGQASTDTQYF; cdr3_nt: TGTGCCAGCAGCCGTGGCGGACAGGCCAGCACAGATACGCAGTATTTT
clone_size: .; j_call: TRBJ1-5; v_call: TRBV19; d_call: .; cdr3_aa: CASSIPGREAGGNQPQHF; cdr3_nt: TGTGCCAGTAGTATTCCGGGAAGGGAGGCTGGGGGCAATCAGCCCCAGCATTTT
clone_size: .; j_call: TRBJ2-1; v_call: TRBV7-3; d_call: TRBD1; cdr3_aa: CASSFLSRTGAYNEQFF; cdr3_nt: TGTGCCAGCAGCTTCTTGTCTCGGACAGGCGCCTACAATGAGCAGTTCTTC
clone_size: .; j_call: TRBJ2-7; v_call: TRBV5-4; d_call: .; cdr3_aa: CASSLASHTESSYEQYF; cdr3_nt: TGTGCCAGCAGCTTGGCTTCCCATACAGAAAGCTCCTACGAGCAGTACTTC
clone_size: few; j_call: TRBJ2-1; v_call: TRBV6-2/TRBV6-3; d_call: .; cdr3_aa: CASSFAGNEQFF; cdr3_nt: TGTGCCAGCAGTTTTGCAGGCAATGAGCAGTTCTTC
clone_size: .; j_call: TRBJ2-3; v_call: TRBV30; d_call: TRBD2; cdr3_aa: CACMGRLAADGYTQYF; cdr3_nt: TGTGCCTGTATGGGCCGTCTAGCGGCTGATGGATATACGCAGTATTTT
clone_size: .; j_call: TRBJ2-3; v_call: TRBV2; d_call: TRBD1; cdr3_aa: CASVRDREADTQYF; cdr3_nt: TGTGCCAGCGTCCGGGACAGGGAGGCAGATACGCAGTATTTT
clone_size: .; j_call: TRBJ2-5; v_call: TRBV5-4; d_call: TRBD1; cdr3_aa: CASSSPDGTEYRTQYF; cdr3_nt: TGTGCCAGCAGCTCACCCGACGGGACAGAATATCGGACCCAGTACTTC
clone_size: .; j_call: TRBJ2-1; v_call: TRBV28; d_call: TRBD1; cdr3_aa: CASRRFGTGSYNEQFF; cdr3_nt: TGTGCCAGCAGAAGGTTTGGGACAGGGTCCTACAATGAGCAGTTCTTC
clone_size: once; j_call: TRBJ2-3; v_call: TRBV12-5; d_call: .; cdr3_aa: CASGYTGTDTQYF; cdr3_nt: TGTGCTAGTGGCTATACAGGCACAGATACGCAGTATTTT
clone_size: few; j_call: TRBJ2-2; v_call: TRBV19; d_call: .; cdr3_aa: CASRLGASGTTGELFF; cdr3_nt: TGTGCCAGTAGACTGGGGGCTAGCGGCACCACCGGGGAGCTGTTTTTT
clone_size: .; j_call: TRBJ1-6; v_call: TRBV9; d_call: TRBD1; cdr3_aa: CASSTRQGTDSPLHF; cdr3_nt: TGTGCCAGCAGCACACGACAGGGTACGGATTCACCCCTCCACTTT
clone_size: .; j_call: TRBJ2-7; v_call: TRBV28; d_call: .; cdr3_aa: CASSLSPNEQYF; cdr3_nt: TGTGCCAGCAGTTTAAGCCCCAACGAGCAGTACTTC
clone_size: .; j_call: TRBJ1-4; v_call: TRBV2; d_call: .; cdr3_aa: CASRPVTTNEKLFF; cdr3_nt: TGTGCCAGCAGGCCAGTAACAACTAATGAAAAACTGTTTTTT
clone_size: .; j_call: TRBJ2-3; v_call: TRBV5-1; d_call: .; cdr3_aa: CASSLAVTDTQYF; cdr3_nt: TGCGCCAGCAGCTTGGCCGTCACAGATACGCAGTATTTT
clone_size: .; j_call: TRBJ1-1; v_call: TRBV7-9; d_call: TRBD1; cdr3_aa: CASSSLRQGGRFDTEAFF; cdr3_nt: TGTGCCAGCAGCTCGCTACGACAGGGTGGTAGGTTCGACACTGAAGCTTTCTTT
clone_size: .; j_call: TRBJ2-2; v_call: TRBV27; d_call: .; cdr3_aa: CASSSLGSGGTGELFF; cdr3_nt: TGTGCCAGCAGTTCCCTCGGGTCAGGGGGGACCGGGGAGCTGTTTTTT
clone_size: .; j_call: TRBJ2-2; v_call: TRBV27; d_call: .; cdr3_aa: CASSFRGRRTGELFF; cdr3_nt: TGTGCCAGCAGTTTCAGGGGGAGGCGAACCGGGGAGCTGTTTTTT
clone_size: .; j_call: TRBJ2-3; v_call: TRBV7-2; d_call: .; cdr3_aa: CASSLRQESTDTQYF; cdr3_nt: TGTGCCAGCAGCTTAAGACAGGAGAGCACAGATACGCAGTATTTT
clone_size: .; j_call: TRBJ1-4; v_call: TRBV30; d_call: TRBD1; cdr3_aa: CAWSPGEDRGFATNEKLFF; cdr3_nt: TGTGCCTGGAGTCCCGGTGAGGACAGGGGGTTTGCAACTAATGAAAAACTGTTTTTT
clone_size: .; j_call: TRBJ2-7; v_call: TRBV18; d_call: .; cdr3_aa: CASSPTSGDYEQYF; cdr3_nt: TGTGCCAGCTCACCAACCTCAGGGGACTACGAGCAGTACTTC
clone_size: few; j_call: TRBJ1-2; v_call: TRBV7-3; d_call: TRBD1; cdr3_aa: CASGYGTGVDGYTF; cdr3_nt: TGTGCCAGCGGCTACGGGACAGGTGTTGACGGCTACACCTTC
clone_size: .; j_call: TRBJ2-6; v_call: TRBV18; d_call: .; cdr3_aa: CASSATSDRHSGANVLTF; cdr3_nt: TGTGCCAGCTCAGCTACTTCCGACAGGCACTCTGGGGCCAACGTCCTGACTTTC
clone_size: .; j_call: TRBJ2-7; v_call: TRBV5-1; d_call: .; cdr3_aa: CASSRSQGQMYEQYF; cdr3_nt: TGCGCCAGCAGCCGATCACAGGGCCAGATGTACGAGCAGTACTTC
clone_size: few; j_call: TRBJ1-5; v_call: TRBV6-2/TRBV6-3; d_call: .; cdr3_aa: CASSRTGQLFSNQPQHF; cdr3_nt: TGTGCCAGCAGTCGTACCGGACAGCTCTTTAGCAATCAGCCCCAGCATTTT
clone_size: once; j_call: TRBJ2-1; v_call: TRBV5-1; d_call: TRBD2; cdr3_aa: CASSSLAGGLPYNEQFF; cdr3_nt: TGCGCCAGCAGCTCCCTAGCGGGGGGGCTCCCCTACAATGAGCAGTTCTTC
clone_size: .; j_call: TRBJ1-2; v_call: TRBV14; d_call: .; cdr3_aa: CASSPVVHPNLYGYTF; cdr3_nt: TGTGCCAGCAGCCCGGTAGTCCACCCTAATCTCTATGGCTACACCTTC
clone_size: once; j_call: TRBJ2-7; v_call: TRBV6-2/TRBV6-3; d_call: .; cdr3_aa: CASSYDGYEQYF; cdr3_nt: TGTGCCAGCAGTTACGACGGGTACGAGCAGTACTTC
clone_size: once; j_call: TRBJ1-1; v_call: TRBV11-3; d_call: .; cdr3_aa: CASSLGLDTEAFF; cdr3_nt: TGTGCCAGCAGCTTAGGACTCGACACTGAAGCTTTCTTT
clone_size: few; j_call: TRBJ2-7; v_call: TRBV7-9; d_call: .; cdr3_aa: CASSLARQGEQYF; cdr3_nt: TGTGCCAGCAGCTTAGCGCGTCAGGGGGAGCAGTACTTC
clone_size: .; j_call: TRBJ1-5; v_call: TRBV5-1; d_call: .; cdr3_aa: CASSLGHSSNQPQHF; cdr3_nt: TGTGCCAGCAGCTTGGGCCACTCCAGCAATCAGCCCCAGCATTTT
clone_size: .; j_call: TRBJ1-2; v_call: TRBV28; d_call: .; cdr3_aa: CASRETGTIGYTF; cdr3_nt: TGTGCCAGCAGGGAAACAGGAACAATAGGCTACACCTTC
clone_size: .; j_call: TRBJ1-1; v_call: TRBV7-8; d_call: .; cdr3_aa: CASSGSRQARNTEAFF; cdr3_nt: TGTGCCAGCAGTGGTTCTCGGCAGGCCCGTAACACTGAAGCTTTCTTT
clone_size: .; j_call: TRBJ1-4; v_call: TRBV28; d_call: TRBD1; cdr3_aa: CASSPLGQGNEKLFF; cdr3_nt: TGTGCCAGCAGCCCCTTGGGACAGGGTAATGAAAAACTGTTTTTT
clone_size: .; j_call: TRBJ1-5; v_call: TRBV2; d_call: .; cdr3_aa: CASSGQLGQPQHF; cdr3_nt: TGTGCCAGCAGTGGACAGCTGGGGCAGCCCCAGCATTTT
clone_size: .; j_call: TRBJ1-5; v_call: TRBV21-1; d_call: .; cdr3_aa: CASSKGNRPVQPQHF; cdr3_nt: TGTGCCAGCAGCAAAGGAAACAGGCCCGTTCAGCCCCAGCATTTT
clone_size: few; j_call: TRBJ1-2; v_call: TRBV5-6; d_call: .; cdr3_aa: CASSLYGTTTIPDGYTF; cdr3_nt: TGTGCCAGCAGCTTGTACGGAACAACTACTATCCCGGATGGCTACACCTTC
clone_size: .; j_call: TRBJ1-2; v_call: TRBV29-1; d_call: TRBD1; cdr3_aa: CSAEQGAAGYTF; cdr3_nt: TGCAGCGCCGAACAGGGGGCGGCTGGCTACACCTTC
clone_size: .; j_call: TRBJ1-5; v_call: TRBV3-1/TRBV3-2; d_call: .; cdr3_aa: CASSQGGGGNQPQHF; cdr3_nt: TGTGCCAGCAGCCAAGGCGGGGGGGGCAATCAGCCCCAGCATTTT
clone_size: .; j_call: TRBJ2-5; v_call: TRBV3-1/TRBV3-2; d_call: TRBD1; cdr3_aa: CASSLQGALETQYF; cdr3_nt: TGTGCCAGCAGCCTACAGGGGGCTTTGGAGACCCAGTACTTC
clone_size: few; j_call: TRBJ2-1; v_call: TRBV7-2; d_call: TRBD1; cdr3_aa: CASSPRQGHANEQFF; cdr3_nt: TGTGCCAGCAGCCCACGACAGGGGCATGCCAATGAGCAGTTCTTC